This TCR beta chain originates from a study of spatial heterogeneity in lung cancer. Study-level information: Alpha-chain sequences were consistently detected in smaller numbers than beta-chain sequences. Raw sequencing reads included, on average, more than 9.5 appearances of each unique TCR and UMI combination.

Germline V lookup: CDR1 SGHVS, CDR2 FNYEAQ. V was trimmed by 1 base and J by 5 bases, leaving 8 bases between them. The CDR3 length is 13 residues. Individually, TCR cDNA molecules were each labelled with a unique molecular identifier. One entry per CDR3 protein, called by TCRdb with MiXCR from the 5' RACE reads. The table has 9,000 to 13,000 distinct CDR3 sequences, roughly an eighth seen once. Regarding the study as a whole: Counts of expanded alpha and beta TCRs within tumors tracked the tumor nonsynonymous mutation count.

This clonotype showed up many times. The antigen remains unidentified. As for time point: sample taken at primary tumor resection. Researchers sequenced whole RNA taken from tumor, nontumor lung or frozen PBMC without sorting. Sequenced material: lung tumor tissue, taken at surgery. The TCR sequence derives from a female donor with early-stage non-small cell lung cancer. The chain couples TRBV7-6 to TRBJ1-2, with D unclear. The CDR3: CASSLGPLYGYTF. Written as DNA, the CDR3 is TGTGCCAGCAGCTTAGGACCCTTATATGGCTACACCTTC.